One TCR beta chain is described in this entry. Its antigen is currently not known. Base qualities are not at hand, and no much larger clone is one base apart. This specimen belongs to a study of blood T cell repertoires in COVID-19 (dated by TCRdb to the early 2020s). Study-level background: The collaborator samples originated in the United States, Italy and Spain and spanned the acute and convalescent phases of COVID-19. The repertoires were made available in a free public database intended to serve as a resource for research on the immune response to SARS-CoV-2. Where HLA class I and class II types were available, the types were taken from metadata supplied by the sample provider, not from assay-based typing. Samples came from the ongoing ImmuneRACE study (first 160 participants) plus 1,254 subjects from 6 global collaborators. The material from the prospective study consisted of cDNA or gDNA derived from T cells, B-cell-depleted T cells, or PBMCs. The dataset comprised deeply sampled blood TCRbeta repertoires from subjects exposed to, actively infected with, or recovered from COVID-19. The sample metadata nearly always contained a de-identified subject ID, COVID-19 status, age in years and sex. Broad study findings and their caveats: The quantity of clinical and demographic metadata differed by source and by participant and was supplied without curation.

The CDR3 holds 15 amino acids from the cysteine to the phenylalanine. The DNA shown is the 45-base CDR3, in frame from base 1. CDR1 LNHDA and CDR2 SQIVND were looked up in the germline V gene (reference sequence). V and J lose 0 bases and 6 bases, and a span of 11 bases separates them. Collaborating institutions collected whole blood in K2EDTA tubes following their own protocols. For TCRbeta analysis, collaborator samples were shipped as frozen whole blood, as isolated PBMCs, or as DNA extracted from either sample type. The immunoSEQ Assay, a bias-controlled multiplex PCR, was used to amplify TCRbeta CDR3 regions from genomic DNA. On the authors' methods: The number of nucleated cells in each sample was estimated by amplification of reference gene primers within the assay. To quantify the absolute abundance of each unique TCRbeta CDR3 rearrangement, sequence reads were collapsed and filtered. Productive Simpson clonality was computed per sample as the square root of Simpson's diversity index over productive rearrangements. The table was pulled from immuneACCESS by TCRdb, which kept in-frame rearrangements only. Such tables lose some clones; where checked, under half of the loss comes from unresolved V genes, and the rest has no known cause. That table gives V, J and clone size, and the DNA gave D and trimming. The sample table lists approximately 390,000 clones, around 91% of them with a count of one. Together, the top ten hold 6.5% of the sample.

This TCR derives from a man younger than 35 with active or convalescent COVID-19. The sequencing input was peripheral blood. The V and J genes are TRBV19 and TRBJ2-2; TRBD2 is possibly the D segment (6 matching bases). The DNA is TGTGCCAGTAGTATAGATCTCCGCGGGGCCGGGGAGCTGTTTTTT. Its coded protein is CASSIDLRGAGELFF.